One sample yielded the 2 T cell receptor beta chains listed below, sequenced in a study of cytomegalovirus exposure and HLA in healthy donors. The PCR was carried out with 60 Vbeta primers and 13 Jbeta primers. Sequencing was performed with immunoSEQ multiplex PCR; in TCRdb, only in-frame clones are kept and a portion is missing. The sample carries some 170,000 clones, 71% recorded once. The sample taken for sequencing was PBMCs. The receptors were gathered from a woman aged 30 to 39 in good health and CMV-seronegative.

The V call is TRBV6-5, the J call TRBJ1-2; D possibly corresponds to TRBD1 (5 bases). The CDR3 totals 15 residues. V was pared by 0 bases and J by 4 bases, with 12 bases between. Looked up from germline, CDR1 is MNHEY and CDR2 is SVGAGI. CDR3 in amino acids: CASSYSYRSSYGYTF. In DNA, the CDR3 is TGTGCCAGCAGTTACTCTTACAGGAGTAGCTATGGCTACACCTTC.

V gene TRBV27 combines with J gene TRBJ2-5; a weak D match, TRBD2 (5 bases). V was trimmed by 5 bases and J by 4 bases, leaving 20 bases between them. Germline CDR1 MNHEY, CDR2 SMNVEV (reference sequence). This CDR3 contains 16 residues. This CDR3 reads CASSPLGRENRETQYF. For the CDR3, the DNA is TGTGCCAGCAGTCCCCTCGGAAGGGAGAACAGAGAGACCCAGTACTTC.